Shown below are 12 T cell receptor beta chains from a single sample sequenced in a study of OX40 agonist ivuxolimab in advanced cancers. Clones were read by immunoSEQ multiplex PCR, and TCRdb kept only the in-frame ones, dropping some. The sample lists roughly 53,000 clones; around 85% were seen once. The specimen comprised CD4+ or CD8+ T cells sorted from blood, sampled in a trial of the OX40 agonist ivuxolimab. The receptors here all came from an adult with an advanced solid tumor such as melanoma, head and neck, liver or kidney cancer.

The rearrangement joins TRBV7-2 to TRBJ2-5; 10 bases are a match to TRBD2. The CDR3 totals 17 residues. Per germline, CDR1 SGHTA and CDR2 FQGNSA. V lost 5 bases, J lost 5 bases, and 14 bases stayed unmatched. CDR3 amino acids: CASSPRLVAGGMETQYF. The CDR3 DNA sequence: TGTGCCAGCAGCCCACGACTAGTAGCGGGAGGCATGGAGACCCAGTACTTC.

The chain has TRBV11-2 and TRBJ1-1; D is ambiguous. The germline V gene encodes CDR1 SGHAT and CDR2 FQNNGV. V lost 5 bases, J lost 6 bases, and 16 bases lay in between. This CDR3 is built from 14 residues. CDR3 loop: CASSPQLYGAEAFF. For the CDR3, the DNA is TGTGCCAGCAGCCCTCAACTTTATGGAGCTGAAGCTTTCTTT.

This clone came up once. This chain links TRBV5-1 with TRBJ2-7; D is unresolved. Germline loops: CDR1 SGHRS, CDR2 YFSETQ. The CDR3 covers 13 residues. V lost 1 base and J lost 2, with 7 bases in between. The CDR3 is CASSLSGPYEQYF. CDR3 sequence (DNA): TGCGCCAGCAGCTTGAGTGGACCCTACGAGCAGTACTTC.

The chain carries TRBV19 and TRBJ1-2; 9 bases match TRBD1. V gave up 5 bases and J gave up 4 bases; unmatched junction bases: 8. The CDR3 runs to 15 residues. Germline V gene sequence: CDR1 LNHDA, CDR2 SQIVND (reference sequence). The DNA of the CDR3 is TGTGCCAGTAGTGGAAACAGGGGGCTGCTCTATGGCTACACCTTC. Protein sequence: CASSGNRGLLYGYTF.

The count of this clone is one. The chain is built from TRBV4-2 and TRBJ2-1; 10 bases are a match to TRBD1. This CDR3 has 15 residues. The ends lost 4 bases at V and 6 bases at J; junction bases unmatched: 6. Germline CDR1 LGHNA, CDR2 YNFKEQ. The CDR3 spells CASSLGQGMLNEQFF. The CDR3 bases are TGTGCCAGCAGCCTGGGACAGGGGATGCTCAATGAGCAGTTCTTC.

The CDR3: CASSLNPPSGSSYEQYF. The CDR3 DNA sequence: TGTGCCAGCAGCTTAAATCCCCCTAGCGGTAGCTCCTACGAGCAGTACTTC. The gene calls are TRBV7-8 and TRBJ2-7; 7 bases agree with TRBD2. Germline values: CDR1 SGHVS, CDR2 FQNEAQ. The V segment lost 2 bases and the J segment 0 bases; nucleotides outside the gene matches: 10. The CDR3 covers 17 residues.

This chain connects TRBV6-5 to TRBJ1-2; 8 nucleotides agree with TRBD1. The CDR3 has 15 residues. CDR1 MNHEY and CDR2 SVGAGI come from the germline V gene. V was clipped by 0 bases and J by 5 bases; unmatched bases: 5. The CDR3 is CASSYSLQGAYGYTF. CDR3 in DNA: TGTGCCAGCAGTTACTCGTTGCAGGGGGCATATGGCTACACCTTC.

This clone was observed a few times. V usage is TRBV7-6 and J usage is TRBJ1-5; 8 bases match TRBD1. The CDR3 contains 15 residues. Per the germline V gene, CDR1 is SGHVS and CDR2 is FNYEAQ. J was trimmed by 3 bases and V by 4 bases; bases with no gene match: 5. This chain's CDR3 is CASSSRTGYNQPQHF. The CDR3 region has the DNA TGTGCCAGCAGCTCCCGGACAGGGTACAATCAGCCCCAGCATTTT.

The CDR3 spells CASSFVAVQETQYF. The CDR3 DNA sequence: TGTGCCAGCAGCTTTGTGGCGGTCCAAGAGACCCAGTACTTC. This rearrangement joins TRBV11-2 to TRBJ2-5; D gene uncertain. With 3 bases removed from V and 1 base from J, the gap between germline ends came to 9 bases. The CDR3 is 14 residues long. The germline gives CDR1 SGHAT, CDR2 FQNNGV.

The genes are TRBV4-1 and TRBJ2-7; unclear D gene. The CDR3 sequence is 14 residues long. Germline loops: CDR1 MGHRA, CDR2 YSYEKL. V was cut by 3 bases and J by 0 bases, with 9 bases left in between. The CDR3 region has the DNA TGCGCCAGCAGCCAGACGGCTAGCTCCTACGAGCAGTACTTC. Its protein product is CASSQTASSYEQYF.

The chain couples TRBV21-1 to TRBJ1-6; TRBD1, the D gene given by the table, was not confirmed from the DNA. TRBV21-1 is shown as a pseudogene. The CDR3 covers 13 residues. The CDR3, as DNA: TGTGCCAGCAGCCCGGGACAGCTAGTGCCCCTCCACTTT. It specifies CASSPGQLVPLHF.

This chain uses TRBV19 with TRBJ1-2; no reliable D call. CDR3 length: 15 residues. Trimming left V 2 bases short and J 8 bases short, with 18 bases between. The V gene's germline CDR1 is LNHDA and CDR2 SQIVND (reference sequence). Here the CDR3 DNA reads TGTGCCAGTAGTATATCGGGCACCGCCTTAGGAGGCTACACCTTC. Its protein is CASSISGTALGGYTF.